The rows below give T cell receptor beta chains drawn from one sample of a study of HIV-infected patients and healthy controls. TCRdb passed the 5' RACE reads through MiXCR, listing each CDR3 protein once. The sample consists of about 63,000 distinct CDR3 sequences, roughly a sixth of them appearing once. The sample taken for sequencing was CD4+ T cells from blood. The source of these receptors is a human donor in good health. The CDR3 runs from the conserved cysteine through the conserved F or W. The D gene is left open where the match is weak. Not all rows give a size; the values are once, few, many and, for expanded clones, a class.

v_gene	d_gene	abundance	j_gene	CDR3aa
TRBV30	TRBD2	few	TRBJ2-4	CAWSAGLAGGGIQYF
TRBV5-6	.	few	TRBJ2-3	CASSLGEGTSTDTQYF
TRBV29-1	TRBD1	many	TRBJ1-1	CSETTGLNTEAFF
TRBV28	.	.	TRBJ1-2	CASSLVPSGYGYTF
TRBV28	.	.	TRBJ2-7	CASTHTKRGNDEQYF
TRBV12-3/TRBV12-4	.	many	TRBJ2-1	CASSLLAGSNEQFF
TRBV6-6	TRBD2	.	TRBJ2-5	CASGTTSGIQETQYF
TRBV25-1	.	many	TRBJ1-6	CASSEYGGSFNSPLHF
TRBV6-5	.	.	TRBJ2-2	CASSWRDTTSTGELFF
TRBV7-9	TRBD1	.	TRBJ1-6	CASRPIQGAQNSPLHF
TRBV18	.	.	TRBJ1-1	CASSDGRLTEAFF
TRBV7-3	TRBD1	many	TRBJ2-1	CASSIGTGSIVFF
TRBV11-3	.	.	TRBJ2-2	CASSSSRTSGELFF
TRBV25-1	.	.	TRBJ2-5	CASSLSGGETQYF